These T cell receptor beta chains were read from a single sample in a study of cytomegalovirus exposure and HLA in healthy donors. Data came from immunoSEQ multiplex PCR; TCRdb stores just in-frame clones and leaves some out. The sample gives 85,000 to 110,000 clones, approximately 73% of which show up once; 10% is in the top ten. Sequencing was performed on PBMCs. These receptors were obtained from a woman under 30 in good health and CMV-seropositive. Each CDR3 is given with its conserved first and last residue. The D gene is left open where the match is weak. For some rows the clone size is stated as once, few or many, or as a class when expanded; others skip it.

D: NA; size: NA; J: TRBJ2-7; V: TRBV7-2; CDR3: CASSLGAGYYEQYF; DNA: TGTGCCAGCAGCTTAGGGGCGGGGTACTACGAGCAGTACTTC
D: NA; size: NA; J: TRBJ2-7; V: TRBV11-2; CDR3: CASSRGATFSLTNYEQYF; DNA: TGTGCCAGCAGCCGCGGGGCGACATTTAGCCTGACCAACTACGAGCAGTACTTC
D: TRBD2; size: few; J: TRBJ2-2; V: TRBV6-1; CDR3: CASSNSGGFFGELFF; DNA: TGTGCCAGCAGTAATAGCGGGGGTTTTTTCGGGGAGCTGTTTTTT
D: NA; size: NA; J: TRBJ2-1; V: TRBV5-1; CDR3: CASSRIDSSPEQFF; DNA: TGCGCCAGCAGCCGTATCGACAGTAGTCCTGAGCAGTTCTTC
D: NA; size: NA; J: TRBJ2-7; V: TRBV6-1; CDR3: CASSEPGIPYEQYF; DNA: TGTGCCAGCAGTGAACCAGGGATCCCCTACGAGCAGTACTTC
D: TRBD2; size: NA; J: TRBJ2-1; V: TRBV15; CDR3: CATSRDNPAGVEQFF; DNA: TGTGCCACCAGCAGAGATAACCCAGCGGGAGTTGAGCAGTTCTTC
D: NA; size: NA; J: TRBJ1-5; V: TRBV5-4; CDR3: CASSLDRTSQPQHF; DNA: TGTGCCAGCAGCTTGGACAGGACGAGCCAGCCCCAGCATTTT
D: TRBD1; size: NA; J: TRBJ1-1; V: TRBV5-1; CDR3: CASSQGAVLMNTEAFF; DNA: TGCGCCAGCAGCCAGGGGGCAGTCCTCATGAACACTGAAGCTTTCTTT
D: TRBD2; size: NA; J: TRBJ2-7; V: TRBV10-3; CDR3: CAISLDHIKTSGSFYEQYF; DNA: TGTGCCATCAGCCTGGACCACATCAAGACTAGCGGGAGCTTCTACGAGCAGTACTTC
D: TRBD2; size: NA; J: TRBJ2-7; V: TRBV6-5; CDR3: CASSGLAGEQYF; DNA: TGTGCCAGCAGTGGACTAGCAGGCGAGCAGTACTTC
D: NA; size: NA; J: TRBJ1-1; V: TRBV7-3; CDR3: CASSKYRVGTEAFF; DNA: TGTGCCAGCAGCAAGTACAGGGTAGGCACTGAAGCTTTCTTT
D: NA; size: NA; J: TRBJ2-3; V: TRBV19; CDR3: CASSMVLDSPTDTQYF; DNA: TGTGCCAGTAGTATGGTTTTGGACAGCCCCACAGATACGCAGTATTTT
D: NA; size: NA; J: TRBJ2-2; V: TRBV5-4; CDR3: CASTLRVGSGELFF; DNA: TGTGCCAGCACCCTCAGGGTTGGTTCCGGGGAGCTGTTTTTT
D: NA; size: NA; J: TRBJ1-6; V: TRBV5-6; CDR3: CASSQGRGSNSPLHF; DNA: TGTGCCAGCAGCCAAGGACGGGGATCCAATTCACCCCTCCACTTT
D: NA; size: NA; J: TRBJ2-7; V: TRBV6-5; CDR3: CASSSPQGTYEQYF; DNA: TGTGCCAGCAGTTCCCCCCAGGGTACCTACGAGCAGTACTTC
D: TRBD1; size: NA; J: TRBJ2-5; V: TRBV7-9; CDR3: CASRSLLGQGETQYF; DNA: TGTGCCAGCAGATCACTCCTCGGACAGGGTGAGACCCAGTACTTC
D: NA; size: NA; J: TRBJ1-2; V: TRBV29-1; CDR3: CSVERAGIFDNYGYTF; DNA: TGCAGCGTTGAAAGGGCAGGGATCTTTGATAACTATGGCTACACCTTC
D: TRBD2; size: NA; J: TRBJ2-4; V: TRBV11-3; CDR3: CASSLWLAGGPAKNIQYF; DNA: TGTGCCAGCAGCTTATGGCTAGCGGGAGGGCCAGCCAAAAACATTCAGTACTTC
D: NA; size: NA; J: TRBJ1-1; V: TRBV6-6; CDR3: CASSKTGEAFF; DNA: TGTGCCAGCAGTAAGACAGGTGAAGCTTTCTTT
D: NA; size: NA; J: TRBJ1-5; V: TRBV27; CDR3: CASSLAATHQPQHF; DNA: TGTGCCAGCAGTTTAGCCGCGACACATCAGCCCCAGCATTTT
D: NA; size: NA; J: TRBJ1-1; V: TRBV7-9; CDR3: CSSSPRNTEAFF; DNA: TGTTCCAGCAGCCCCCGGAACACTGAAGCTTTCTTT
D: NA; size: few; J: TRBJ2-2; V: TRBV6-1; CDR3: CAINRVRTGELFF; DNA: TGTGCCATCAACAGGGTTCGTACCGGGGAGCTGTTTTTT
D: TRBD2; size: once; J: TRBJ2-1; V: TRBV4-3; CDR3: CASSPHTSESSYNEQFF; DNA: TGCGCCAGCAGCCCCCACACTAGCGAGAGCTCCTACAATGAGCAGTTCTTC
D: NA; size: once; J: TRBJ1-1; V: TRBV5-8; CDR3: CASSLGTGWDTEAFF; DNA: TGTGCCAGCAGCTTGGGAACAGGGTGGGACACTGAAGCTTTCTTT
D: NA; size: NA; J: TRBJ1-1; V: TRBV5-1; CDR3: CASSLNFWGQNTEAFF; DNA: TGCGCCAGCAGCTTGAATTTCTGGGGACAGAACACTGAAGCTTTCTTT
D: TRBD1; size: NA; J: TRBJ2-1; V: TRBV13; CDR3: CASSSGQGNNEQFF; DNA: TGTGCCAGCAGCTCCGGACAGGGAAACAATGAGCAGTTCTTC
D: NA; size: few; J: TRBJ1-1; V: TRBV9; CDR3: CASTTDLNTEAFF; DNA: TGTGCCAGCACCACAGATCTGAACACTGAAGCTTTCTTT
D: TRBD1; size: NA; J: TRBJ2-7; V: TRBV7-8; CDR3: CASSPGTDGYEQYF; DNA: TGTGCCAGCAGCCCAGGGACAGACGGTTACGAGCAGTACTTC
D: TRBD1; size: NA; J: TRBJ2-5; V: TRBV10-3; CDR3: CAISPDRGITETQYF; DNA: TGTGCCATCAGTCCAGACAGGGGGATAACTGAGACCCAGTACTTC
D: TRBD2; size: NA; J: TRBJ2-3; V: TRBV5-4; CDR3: CASSERLAGSSDTQYF; DNA: TGTGCCAGCAGCGAGAGACTAGCGGGGAGTTCAGATACGCAGTATTTT
D: TRBD2; size: NA; J: TRBJ2-5; V: TRBV28; CDR3: CASSWLGETGGGETQYF; DNA: TGTGCCAGCAGTTGGTTGGGGGAGACGGGGGGGGGAGAGACCCAGTACTTC
D: TRBD1; size: NA; J: TRBJ2-3; V: TRBV20-1; CDR3: CSVPTGTQYF; DNA: TGCAGTGTTCCGACAGGGACACAGTATTTT
D: TRBD1; size: NA; J: TRBJ2-7; V: TRBV5-1; CDR3: CASSLGTGAAEQYF; DNA: TGCGCCAGCAGCTTGGGCACAGGGGCGGCCGAGCAGTACTTC
D: NA; size: NA; J: TRBJ1-4; V: TRBV5-1; CDR3: CASSLRGNEKLFF; DNA: TGCGCCAGCAGCTTGAGGGGTAATGAAAAACTGTTTTTT
D: NA; size: once; J: TRBJ2-7; V: TRBV30; CDR3: CAWSVGRGSYEQYF; DNA: TGTGCCTGGAGTGTAGGGCGGGGATCCTACGAGCAGTACTTC
D: TRBD2; size: NA; J: TRBJ2-7; V: TRBV29-1; CDR3: CSVSVLPAGAFPYEQYF; DNA: TGCAGCGTTTCCGTTTTGCCAGCGGGAGCTTTCCCCTACGAGCAGTACTTC
D: TRBD2; size: NA; J: TRBJ2-1; V: TRBV5-6; CDR3: CASSSGLAGAYGEQFF; DNA: TGTGCCAGCAGCTCGGGACTAGCGGGAGCCTACGGTGAGCAGTTCTTC
D: TRBD1; size: once; J: TRBJ2-3; V: TRBV10-3; CDR3: CAISESAGQAGTDTQYF; DNA: TGTGCCATCAGTGAGTCCGCGGGACAGGCTGGCACAGATACGCAGTATTTT
D: TRBD2; size: NA; J: TRBJ2-2; V: TRBV10-3; CDR3: CAILRFPRSGRSDGELFF; DNA: TGTGCCATCCTACGGTTCCCCCGAAGCGGGAGGAGTGACGGGGAGCTGTTTTTT
D: TRBD2; size: few; J: TRBJ2-3; V: TRBV9; CDR3: CASSVVEGGRTDTQYF; DNA: TGTGCCAGCAGCGTAGTTGAGGGAGGGAGAACAGATACGCAGTATTTT
D: NA; size: NA; J: TRBJ1-4; V: TRBV2; CDR3: CASSEQGQANEKLFF; DNA: TGTGCCAGCAGTGAACAAGGTCAGGCGAATGAAAAACTGTTTTTT
D: NA; size: NA; J: TRBJ1-2; V: TRBV7-9; CDR3: CASSNAARDFYGYTF; DNA: TGTGCCAGCAGCAACGCGGCCAGGGACTTCTATGGCTACACCTTC
D: TRBD2; size: few; J: TRBJ2-3; V: TRBV7-6; CDR3: CASSSPGLAGVGQDTQYF; DNA: TGTGCCAGCAGCTCTCCGGGACTAGCGGGAGTGGGGCAAGATACGCAGTATTTT
D: TRBD2; size: NA; J: TRBJ2-2; V: TRBV5-1; CDR3: CASSLVSGGAIGELFF; DNA: TGCGCCAGCAGCTTGGTTAGCGGGGGGGCCATCGGGGAGCTGTTTTTT
D: TRBD2; size: NA; J: TRBJ2-4; V: TRBV5-1; CDR3: CASSGTSGSLAKNIQYF; DNA: TGCGCCAGCAGCGGGACTAGCGGGAGCTTAGCCAAAAACATTCAGTACTTC
D: TRBD1; size: NA; J: TRBJ1-1; V: TRBV29-1; CDR3: CSVGQSLQGTEAFF; DNA: TGCAGCGTGGGACAGTCACTACAGGGCACTGAAGCTTTCTTT
D: NA; size: few; J: TRBJ2-5; V: TRBV10-2; CDR3: CASSATPGETQYF; DNA: TGCGCCAGCAGTGCCACCCCCGGAGAGACCCAGTACTTC
D: NA; size: NA; J: TRBJ2-3; V: TRBV18; CDR3: CASSPPDREASTDTQYF; DNA: TGTGCCAGCTCACCACCGGACAGAGAAGCGAGTACAGATACGCAGTATTTT
D: TRBD2; size: NA; J: TRBJ2-7; V: TRBV4-2; CDR3: CASSQEKSSGGVYEQYF; DNA: TGTGCCAGCAGCCAAGAGAAATCTAGCGGGGGGGTCTACGAGCAGTACTTC
D: TRBD1; size: NA; J: TRBJ1-2; V: TRBV11-2; CDR3: CASSLRGQGNYGYTF; DNA: TGTGCCAGCAGCTTACGGGGACAGGGAAACTATGGCTACACCTTC
D: TRBD1; size: NA; J: TRBJ2-7; V: TRBV11-2; CDR3: CASSLGDRGYEQYF; DNA: TGTGCCAGCAGCTTAGGGGACAGGGGATACGAGCAGTACTTC
D: TRBD1; size: NA; J: TRBJ2-7; V: TRBV7-6; CDR3: CASSLGTGGIDEQYF; DNA: TGTGCCAGCAGCTTAGGGACAGGGGGCATCGACGAGCAGTACTTC
D: NA; size: NA; J: TRBJ2-1; V: TRBV7-2; CDR3: CASSQASNEQFF; DNA: TGTGCCAGCAGCCAAGCTAGCAATGAGCAGTTCTTC